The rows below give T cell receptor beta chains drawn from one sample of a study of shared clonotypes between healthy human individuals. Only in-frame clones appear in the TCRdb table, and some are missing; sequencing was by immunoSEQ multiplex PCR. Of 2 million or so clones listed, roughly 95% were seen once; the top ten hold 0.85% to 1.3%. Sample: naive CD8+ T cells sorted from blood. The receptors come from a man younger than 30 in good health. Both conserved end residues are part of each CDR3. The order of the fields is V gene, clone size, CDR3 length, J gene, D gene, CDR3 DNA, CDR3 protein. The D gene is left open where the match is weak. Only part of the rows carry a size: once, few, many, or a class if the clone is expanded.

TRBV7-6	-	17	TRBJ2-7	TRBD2	TGTGCCAGCAGCTTAGCGACTAGCGGGGGTATGTTCAACGAGCAGTACTTC	CASSLATSGGMFNEQYF
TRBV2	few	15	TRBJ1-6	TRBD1	TGTGCCAGCAGTGAGACAGGGTTGGCGAATTCACCCCTCCACTTT	CASSETGLANSPLHF
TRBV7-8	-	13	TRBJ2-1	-	TGTGCCAGCAGCCCCCGGGACGGTCATGAGCAGTTCTTC	CASSPRDGHEQFF
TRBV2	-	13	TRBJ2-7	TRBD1	TGTGCCACCCATTTAGGGACAGGTGTCGAGCAGTACTTC	CATHLGTGVEQYF
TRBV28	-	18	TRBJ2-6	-	TGTGCCAGCAGCCGACCGACGGTCACCATTTCTGGGGCCAACGTCCTGACTTTC	CASSRPTVTISGANVLTF
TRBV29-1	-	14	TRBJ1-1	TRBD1	TGCAGCGTTGAAGATCGCGACAGGGGCGGAGAAGCTTTCTTT	CSVEDRDRGGEAFF
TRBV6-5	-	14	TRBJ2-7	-	TGTGCCAGCAGCACCCAAAGGGGTGACTACGAGCAGTACTTC	CASSTQRGDYEQYF
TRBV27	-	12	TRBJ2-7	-	TGTGCCAGCCTCGCCGGGCCCTACGAGCAGTACTTC	CASLAGPYEQYF
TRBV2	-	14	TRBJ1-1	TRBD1	TGTGCCACATTCCAGGGGGCGTCGAACACTGAAGCTTTCTTT	CATFQGASNTEAFF
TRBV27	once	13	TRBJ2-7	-	TGTGCCAGCAGTCCGATAGACTCCTACGAGCAGTACTTC	CASSPIDSYEQYF
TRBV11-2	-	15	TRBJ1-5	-	TGTGCCAGCAGCTTAGATAGCAGTAGCAATCAGCCCCAGCATTTT	CASSLDSSSNQPQHF
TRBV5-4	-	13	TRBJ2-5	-	TGTGCCAGCAGCTCCACTAACCAAGAGACCCAGTACTTC	CASSSTNQETQYF
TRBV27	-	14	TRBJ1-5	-	TGTGCCAGCAGTTTGGCGGGGAGCAATCAGCCCCAGCATTTT	CASSLAGSNQPQHF
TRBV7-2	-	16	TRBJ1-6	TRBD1	TGTGCCAGCAGGGGACAGGGCAAGGGGGTCAATTCACCCCTCCACTTT	CASRGQGKGVNSPLHF
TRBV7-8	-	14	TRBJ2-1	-	TGTGCCAGCAGGCCCGACTACTCCTACAATGAGCAGTTCTTC	CASRPDYSYNEQFF
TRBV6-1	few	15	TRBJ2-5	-	TGTGCCAGCAGTGAAGCCCGAAGGACTGTGGAGACCCAGTACTTC	CASSEARRTVETQYF
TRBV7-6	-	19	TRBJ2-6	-	TGTGCCAGCAGCTTTTCCAAGGGGCAGGCCTTTTCTGGGGCCAACGTCCTGACTTTC	CASSFSKGQAFSGANVLTF
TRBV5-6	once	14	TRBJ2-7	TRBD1	TGTGCCAGCAGCCTAGCGACAGGGGTACACGAGCAGTACTTC	CASSLATGVHEQYF
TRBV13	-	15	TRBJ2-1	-	TGTGCCAGCAGCCCAGCCGATACTTCCTACAATGAGCAGTTCTTC	CASSPADTSYNEQFF
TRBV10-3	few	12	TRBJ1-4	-	TGTGCCATCAGTGAAGTAAATGAAAAACTGTTTTTT	CAISEVNEKLFF